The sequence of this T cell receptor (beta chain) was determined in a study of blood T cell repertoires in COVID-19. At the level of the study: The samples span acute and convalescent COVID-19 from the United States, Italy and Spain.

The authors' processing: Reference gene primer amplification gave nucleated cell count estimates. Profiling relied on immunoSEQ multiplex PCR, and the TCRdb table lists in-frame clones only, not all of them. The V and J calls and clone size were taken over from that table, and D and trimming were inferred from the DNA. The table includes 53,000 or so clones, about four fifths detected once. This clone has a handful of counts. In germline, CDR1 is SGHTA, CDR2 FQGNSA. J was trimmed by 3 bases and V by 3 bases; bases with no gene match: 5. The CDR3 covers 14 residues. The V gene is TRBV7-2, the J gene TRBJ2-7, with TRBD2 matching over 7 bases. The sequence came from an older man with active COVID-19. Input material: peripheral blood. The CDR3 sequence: CASSLTRDYYEQYF. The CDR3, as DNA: TGTGCCAGCAGCTTGACCAGGGACTACTACGAGCAGTACTTC.